The present T cell receptor beta chain was sequenced within a study of post-analysis software for immune sequencing data. General study results and limits: Patients showed TRBV5-6, TRBV5-1 and TRBV20-1 among four to six TRBV segments more frequent than in controls.

Unique molecular identifiers tagged the TCR beta cDNA libraries. TCRdb reprocessed the PCR reads via MiXCR and lists one record per CDR3 protein. The table lists hundreds of thousands of distinct CDR3 sequences, around 60% of them singletons. The junction had 3 bases not matched to a gene; V was cut back by 3 bases and J by 2 bases. This CDR3 spans 15 amino acids. Germline-derived CDR1 and CDR2 are KGHDR and SFDVKD. For this clonotype: Its specificity is not known.

The sequenced material came from blood. This sequence was found in a girl aged 2-10 years with multiple sclerosis. The chain combines TRBV24-1 with TRBJ1-2; 9 bases are a match to TRBD1. The CDR3 protein is CATSDGTGRNYGYTF. In DNA, the CDR3 is TGTGCCACCAGTGATGGGACAGGGAGAAACTATGGCTACACCTTC.